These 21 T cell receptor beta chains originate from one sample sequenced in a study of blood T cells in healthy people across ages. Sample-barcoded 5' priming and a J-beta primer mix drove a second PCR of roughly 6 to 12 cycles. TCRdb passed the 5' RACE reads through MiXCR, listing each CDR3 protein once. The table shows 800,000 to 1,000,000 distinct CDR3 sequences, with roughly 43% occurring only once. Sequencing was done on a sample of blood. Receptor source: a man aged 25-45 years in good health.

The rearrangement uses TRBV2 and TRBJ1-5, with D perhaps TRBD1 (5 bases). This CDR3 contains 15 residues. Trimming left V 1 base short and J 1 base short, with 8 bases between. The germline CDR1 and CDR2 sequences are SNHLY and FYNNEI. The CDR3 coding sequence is TGTGCCAGCAGTGAAGTTCAGGGAAGCAATCAGCCCCAGCATTTT. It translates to CASSEVQGSNQPQHF.

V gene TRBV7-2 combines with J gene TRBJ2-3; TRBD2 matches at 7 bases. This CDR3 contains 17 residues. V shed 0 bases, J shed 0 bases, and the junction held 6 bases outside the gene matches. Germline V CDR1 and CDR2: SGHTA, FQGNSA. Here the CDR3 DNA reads TGTGCCAGCAGCTTAGCGAAACTAGCGCTAAGCACAGATACGCAGTATTTT. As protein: CASSLAKLALSTDTQYF.

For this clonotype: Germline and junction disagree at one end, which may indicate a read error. CDR3 sequence reads: CASNPRQGPSQGSDEQYF. The CDR3 bases are TGCGCCAGCAACCCAAGACAGGGTCCCTCCCAGGGCTCCGACGAGCAGTACTTC. V gene TRBV4-1 combines with J gene TRBJ2-7; 7 bases line up with TRBD1. Germline CDR1 is MGHRA and CDR2 is YSYEKL. The CDR3 sequence is 18 residues long.

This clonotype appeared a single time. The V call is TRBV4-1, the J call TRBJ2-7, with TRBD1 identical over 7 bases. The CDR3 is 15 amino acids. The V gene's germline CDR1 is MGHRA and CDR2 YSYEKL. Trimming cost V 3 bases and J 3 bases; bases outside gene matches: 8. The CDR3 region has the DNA TGCGCCAGCAGCCATGAAGACAGGGTAAGCTACGAGCAGTACTTC. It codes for CASSHEDRVSYEQYF.

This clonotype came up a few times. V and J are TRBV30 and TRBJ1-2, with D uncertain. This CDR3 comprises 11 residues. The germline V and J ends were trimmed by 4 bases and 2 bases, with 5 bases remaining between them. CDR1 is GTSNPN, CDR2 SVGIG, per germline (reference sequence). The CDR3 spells CAWTKNYGYTF. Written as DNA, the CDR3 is TGTGCCTGGACAAAGAACTATGGCTACACCTTC. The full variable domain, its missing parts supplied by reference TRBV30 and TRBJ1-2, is SQTIHQWPATLVQPVGSPLSLECTVEGTSNPNLYWYRQAAGRGLQLLFYSVGIGQISSEVPQNLSASRPQDRQFILSSKKLLLSDSGFYLCAWTKNYGYTFGSGTRLTVV.

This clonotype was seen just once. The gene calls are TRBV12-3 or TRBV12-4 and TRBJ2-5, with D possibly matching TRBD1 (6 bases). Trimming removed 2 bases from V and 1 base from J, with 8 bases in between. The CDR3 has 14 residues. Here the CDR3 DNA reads TGTGCCAGCAGTTTAATGGGGGCCCAAGAGACCCAGTACTTC. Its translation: CASSLMGAQETQYF.

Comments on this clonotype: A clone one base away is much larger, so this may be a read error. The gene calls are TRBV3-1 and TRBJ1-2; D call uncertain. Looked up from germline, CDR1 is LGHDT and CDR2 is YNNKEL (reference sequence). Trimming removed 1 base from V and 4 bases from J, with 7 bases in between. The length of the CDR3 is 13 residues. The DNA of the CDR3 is TGTGCCAGCAGCCAAGGGAACAGCTATGGCTACACCTTC. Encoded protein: CASSQGNSYGYTF.

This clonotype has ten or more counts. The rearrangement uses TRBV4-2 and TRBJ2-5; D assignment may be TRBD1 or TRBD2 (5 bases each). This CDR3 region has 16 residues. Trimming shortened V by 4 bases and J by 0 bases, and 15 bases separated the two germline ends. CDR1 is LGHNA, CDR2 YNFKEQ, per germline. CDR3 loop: CASSRGGSRYQETQYF. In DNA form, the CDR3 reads TGTGCCAGCAGCCGTGGGGGATCCCGGTACCAAGAGACCCAGTACTTC.

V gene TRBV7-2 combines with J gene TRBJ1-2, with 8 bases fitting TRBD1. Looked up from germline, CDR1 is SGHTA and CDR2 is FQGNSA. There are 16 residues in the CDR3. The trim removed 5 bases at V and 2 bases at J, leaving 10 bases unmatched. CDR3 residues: CASSPRTGWSNYGYTF. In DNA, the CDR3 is TGTGCCAGCAGCCCGCGGACAGGGTGGTCCAACTATGGCTACACCTTC.

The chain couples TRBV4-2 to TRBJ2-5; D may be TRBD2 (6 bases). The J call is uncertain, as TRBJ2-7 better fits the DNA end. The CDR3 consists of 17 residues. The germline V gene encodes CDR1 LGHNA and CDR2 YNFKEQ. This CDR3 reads CASSQDRSGVPPDEQYF. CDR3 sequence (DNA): TGTGCCAGCAGCCAAGATCGGTCGGGGGTCCCCCCCGACGAGCAGTACTTC.

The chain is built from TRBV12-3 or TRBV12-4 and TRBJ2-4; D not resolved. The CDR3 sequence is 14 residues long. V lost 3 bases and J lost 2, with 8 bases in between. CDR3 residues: CASSLAWTKNIQYF. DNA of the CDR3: TGTGCCAGCAGTTTGGCTTGGACCAAAAACATTCAGTACTTC.

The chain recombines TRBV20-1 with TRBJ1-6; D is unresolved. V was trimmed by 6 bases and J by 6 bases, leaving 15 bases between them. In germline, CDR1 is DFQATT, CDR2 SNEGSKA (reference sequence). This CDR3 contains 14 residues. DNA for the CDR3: TGCAGTGCGAGGCGGGTAGTTGGTAATTCACCCCTCCACTTT. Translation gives CSARRVVGNSPLHF.

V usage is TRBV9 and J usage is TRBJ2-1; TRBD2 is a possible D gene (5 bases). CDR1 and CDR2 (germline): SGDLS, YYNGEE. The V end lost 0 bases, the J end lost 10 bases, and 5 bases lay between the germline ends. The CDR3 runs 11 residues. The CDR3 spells CASSVEREQFF. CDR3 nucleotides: TGTGCCAGCAGCGTAGAGCGGGAGCAGTTCTTC.

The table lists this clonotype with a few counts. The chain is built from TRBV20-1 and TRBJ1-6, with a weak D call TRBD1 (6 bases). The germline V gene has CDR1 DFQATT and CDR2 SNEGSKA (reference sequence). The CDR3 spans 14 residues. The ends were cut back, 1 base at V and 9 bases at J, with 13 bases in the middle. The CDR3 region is CSARVGQSISPLHF. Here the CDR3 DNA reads TGCAGTGCTAGAGTAGGACAGTCAATTTCACCCCTCCACTTT.

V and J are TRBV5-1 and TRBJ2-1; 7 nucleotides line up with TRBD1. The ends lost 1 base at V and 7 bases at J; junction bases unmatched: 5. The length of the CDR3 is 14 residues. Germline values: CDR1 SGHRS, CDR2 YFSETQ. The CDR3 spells CASSLSGTENEQFF. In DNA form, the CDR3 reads TGCGCCAGCAGCTTGTCCGGGACAGAGAATGAGCAGTTCTTC.

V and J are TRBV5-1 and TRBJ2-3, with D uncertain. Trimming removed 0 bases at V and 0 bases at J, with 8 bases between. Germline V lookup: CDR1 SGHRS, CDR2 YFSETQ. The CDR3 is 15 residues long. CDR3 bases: TGCGCCAGCAGCTTGGGATCACCTAGCACAGATACGCAGTATTTT. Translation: CASSLGSPSTDTQYF.

CDR3 sequence (DNA): TGCAGTGCCGCCCGGGACAGGGGGGTGAACACTGAAGCTTTCTTT. The encoded protein is CSAARDRGVNTEAFF. The V and J genes are TRBV20-1 and TRBJ1-1, with 11 bases identical to TRBD1. Germline CDR1 is DFQATT and CDR2 is SNEGSKA (reference sequence). Unmatched junction bases numbered 6, after V lost 6 bases and J lost 0 bases. This CDR3 is 15 amino acids long.

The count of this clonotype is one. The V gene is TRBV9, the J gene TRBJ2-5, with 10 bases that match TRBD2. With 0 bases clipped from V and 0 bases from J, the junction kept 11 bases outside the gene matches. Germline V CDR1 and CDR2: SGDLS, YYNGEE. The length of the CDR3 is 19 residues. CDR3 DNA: TGTGCCAGCAGCGTAGGGGCTAGCGGGGGCCCTTTGTACCAAGAGACCCAGTACTTC. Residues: CASSVGASGGPLYQETQYF.

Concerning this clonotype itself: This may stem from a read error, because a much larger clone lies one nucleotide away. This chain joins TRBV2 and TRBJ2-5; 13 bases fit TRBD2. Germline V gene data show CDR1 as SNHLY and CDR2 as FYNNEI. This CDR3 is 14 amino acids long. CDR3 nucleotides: TGTGCCTGCAGGAGGACTAGCGGGGGAGAGACCCAGTACTTC. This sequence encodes CACRRTSGGETQYF.

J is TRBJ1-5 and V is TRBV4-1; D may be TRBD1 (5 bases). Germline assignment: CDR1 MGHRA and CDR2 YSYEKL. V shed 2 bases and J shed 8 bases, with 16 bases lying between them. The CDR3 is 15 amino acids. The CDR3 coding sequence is TGCGCCAGCAGCCAACCAAGGGCAGGGAGCAAGCCCCAGCATTTT. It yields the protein CASSQPRAGSKPQHF.

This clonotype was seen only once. For the CDR3, the DNA is TGCAGTGCTCCACCCGGAGGGAACTATGGCTACACCTTC. It codes for CSAPPGGNYGYTF. The V call is TRBV20-1, the J call TRBJ1-2; no firm D call. Germline-derived CDR1 and CDR2 are DFQATT and SNEGSKA (reference sequence). The V end lost 5 bases, the J end lost 2 bases, and 12 bases lay between the germline ends. The CDR3 is 13 residues long.